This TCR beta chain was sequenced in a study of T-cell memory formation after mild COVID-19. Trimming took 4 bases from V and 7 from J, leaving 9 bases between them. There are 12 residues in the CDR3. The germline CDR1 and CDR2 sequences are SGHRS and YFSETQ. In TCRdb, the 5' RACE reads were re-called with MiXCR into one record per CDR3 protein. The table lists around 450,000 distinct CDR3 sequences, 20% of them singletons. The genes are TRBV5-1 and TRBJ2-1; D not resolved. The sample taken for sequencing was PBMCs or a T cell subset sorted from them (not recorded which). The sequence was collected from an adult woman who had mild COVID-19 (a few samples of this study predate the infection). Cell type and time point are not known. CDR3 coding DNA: TGCGCCAGCAGCGATCTCGGGAATGAGCAGTTCTTC. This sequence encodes CASSDLGNEQFF. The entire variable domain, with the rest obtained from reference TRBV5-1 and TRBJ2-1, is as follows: KAGVTQTPRYLIKTRGQQVTLSCSPISGHRSVSWYQQTPGQGLQFLFEYFSETQRNKGNFPGRFSGRQFSNSRSEMNVSTLELGDSALYLCASSDLGNEQFFGPGTRLTVL.